This T cell receptor (beta chain) is from a study of PD-1 blockade in classical Hodgkin lymphoma. General study points: Reasons behind the repertoire differences stay unclear, perhaps disease activity or earlier therapy. Complete responders possessed baseline diversity comparable to newly diagnosed patients. Unlike CD8+ TCR diversity, which did not rise significantly by C4D1, CD4+ TCR diversity did. Diminished baseline TCR diversity has been reported in newly diagnosed patients relative to healthy donors.

The CDR3 is 16 amino acids. CDR1 is PRHDT, CDR2 FYEKMQ, per germline (reference sequence). V lost 3 bases, J lost 3 bases, and 8 bases stayed unmatched. Produced via immunoSEQ multiplex PCR; TCRdb's table is partial and in-frame only. The data show over 35,000 clones, roughly nine tenths seen once. With respect to this clone: Its target is not known.

The patients all showed relapse after autologous stem cell transplantation, while their brentuximab vedotin exposure varied. V gene TRBV13 combines with J gene TRBJ2-5, with 9 positions matching TRBD2. The sample was peripheral blood mononuclear cells (PBMCs), taken before the second cycle of nivolumab. The receptor was derived from a human donor with classical Hodgkin lymphoma. The CDR3 protein is CASSLSGGPGEETQYF. The CDR3 DNA follows: TGTGCCAGCAGCTTGAGCGGGGGGCCCGGGGAAGAGACCCAGTACTTC.